Sequencing of this T cell receptor (beta chain) was carried out in a study of shared clonotypes between healthy human individuals. Whole-study context: Each donor had three CD4 naive, three CD4 memory, two CD8 naive and one CD8 memory plate. The study's findings and limits: Across four donors, naive CD4 shared around 5.1%, naive CD8 less than 4%, memory CD4 roughly 2.4%, memory CD8 0.4%. Though the depth was large, rarefaction showed that sorted-subset sequencing was incomplete.

Details on this clone: The antigen remains unidentified.

Trimming took 0 bases from V and 2 from J, leaving 8 bases between them. Germline V gives CDR1 LNHDA, CDR2 SQIVND (reference sequence). The CDR3 extends over 14 amino acids. Sorted subsets were amplified in replicate PCRs using 200 ng DNA, tens of thousands of T cell genomes. TCRdb's copy holds only in-frame clones and misses some; the assay was immunoSEQ multiplex PCR. The sample consists of about 1 million clones, about 74% of them appearing once. The gene calls are TRBV19 and TRBJ2-7; possible D gene TRBD2, 6 bases. This TCR came from a man aged 18 to 30 in good health. The sequencing sample was made of memory CD4+ T cells sorted from blood. The subset was: CD45RA-negative fraction. The CDR3 reads CASSIDGGAYEQYF. DNA for the CDR3: TGTGCCAGTAGTATAGATGGAGGGGCCTACGAGCAGTACTTC. Full variable domain (missing parts from reference TRBV19 and TRBJ2-7): DGGITQSPKYLFRKEGQNVTLSCEQNLNHDAMYWYRQDPGQGLRLIYYSQIVNDFQKGDIAEGYSVSREKKESFPLTVTSAQKNPTAFYLCASSIDGGAYEQYFGPGTRLTVT.